Only a few counts were recorded for the clone carrying this T cell receptor beta chain. Its matching antigen is unknown. This CDR3 has 14 amino acids. Trimming at V came to 5 bases and at J to 3 bases, leaving 3 bases not matched to a gene. CDR1 and CDR2 from the germline V gene are SEHNR and FQNEAQ (reference sequence). Each TCR beta cDNA library carried unique molecular identifiers. A single record per CDR3 protein comes from TCRdb applying MiXCR to the PCR reads. The table lists some 690,000 distinct CDR3 sequences, roughly three fifths of them singletons. The data were taken from a study of post-analysis software for immune sequencing data. General observations from the study: Samples made in the same batch grouped tightly together by F measure. Controls had significantly higher normalized Chao1 diversity than multiple sclerosis patients. With TRBV5-6, TRBV5-1 and TRBV20-1 included, about 5 TRBV segments were more frequent in patients than in controls.

This receptor was taken from a girl aged 2-10 years with multiple sclerosis. This chain joins TRBV7-9 and TRBJ2-2; 7 positions match TRBD1. Sequenced sample: blood. CDR3 bases: TGTGCCAGCAGCCAGGGACAGTACACCGGGGAGCTGTTTTTT. It yields the protein CASSQGQYTGELFF.